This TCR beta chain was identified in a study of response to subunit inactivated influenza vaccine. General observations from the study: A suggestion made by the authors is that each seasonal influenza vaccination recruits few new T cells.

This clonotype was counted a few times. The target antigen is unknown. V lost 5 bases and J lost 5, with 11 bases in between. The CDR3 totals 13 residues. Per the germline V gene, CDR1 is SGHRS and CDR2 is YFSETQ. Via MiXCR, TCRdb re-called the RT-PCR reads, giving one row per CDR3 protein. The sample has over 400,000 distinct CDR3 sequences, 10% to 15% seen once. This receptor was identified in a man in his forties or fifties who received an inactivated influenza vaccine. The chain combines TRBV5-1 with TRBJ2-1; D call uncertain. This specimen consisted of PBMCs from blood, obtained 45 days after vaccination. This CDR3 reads CASSWVGDNEQFF. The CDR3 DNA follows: TGCGCCAGCAGTTGGGTAGGAGACAATGAGCAGTTCTTC.